One and the same sample provided the 26 T cell receptor beta chains below, sequenced in a study of cytomegalovirus exposure and HLA in healthy donors (dated by TCRdb to between 2016 and 2019). Preparation of the library involved the immunoSEQ multiplex PCR assay. As stored in TCRdb, this immuneACCESS dataset retains in-frame rearrangements with V and J assigned. A fraction of the clones does not appear; measured against another copy, unresolved V genes explain less than half of the discrepancy, and the remainder lacks a known reason. The table for this sample lists tens of thousands of clones; 96% of them were counted only once. Less than 0.8% of the sample belongs to the ten largest clones. Input material: PBMCs. Source of these receptors: a man aged 18 to 30 in good health and CMV-seronegative.

The V call is TRBV5-4, the J call TRBJ1-1; D uncertain. From germline, CDR1 is SGHNT and CDR2 YYREEE (reference sequence). V lost 0 bases and J 1 base, leaving 7 bases between the germline ends. The CDR3 spans 14 residues. CDR3 residues: CASSLGVRNTEAFF. CDR3 sequence (DNA): TGTGCCAGCAGCTTGGGTGTCCGGAACACTGAAGCTTTCTTT.

The chain combines TRBV28 with TRBJ1-2; tentative D call: TRBD1 (5 bases). The germline gives CDR1 MDHEN, CDR2 SYDVKM. CDR3 length: 12 amino acids. The CDR3 reads CGTRGEFYGYTF. Written as DNA, the CDR3 is TGTGGAACTCGGGGGGAGTTTTATGGCTACACCTTC.

The chain couples TRBV4-1 to TRBJ2-1; perhaps TRBD2 as D (6 bases). This CDR3 has 20 residues. V was pared by 2 bases and J by 5 bases, with 28 bases between. The germline V gene has CDR1 MGHRA and CDR2 YSYEKL. The DNA for the CDR3 is TGCGCCAGCAGCCAAAAAGTTAAGGCGGGAACCGGGACGGGAAACAATGAGCAGTTCTTC. The encoded protein is CASSQKVKAGTGTGNNEQFF.

V and J are TRBV6-6 and TRBJ1-5; D possibly corresponds to TRBD1 (6 bases). Germline assignment: CDR1 MNHNY and CDR2 SVGAGI (reference sequence). V lost 6 bases and J lost 4, with 19 bases in between. The CDR3 extends over 16 amino acids. This CDR3 reads CASRPSWAGENQPQHF. The DNA of the CDR3 is TGTGCCAGCAGGCCCTCTTGGGCAGGGGAAAATCAGCCCCAGCATTTT.

The chain links TRBV7-2 to TRBJ1-2; weak D call: TRBD1 (5 bases). This CDR3 has 13 residues. Germline CDR1 is SGHTA and CDR2 is FQGNSA. Trimming left V 0 bases short and J 5 bases short, with 7 bases between. CDR3 residues: CASSLAGAYGYTF. The CDR3 nucleotides read TGTGCCAGCAGCTTAGCAGGGGCTTATGGCTACACCTTC.

The rearrangement uses TRBV2 and TRBJ1-5; TRBD1 matches at 8 bases. The V and J ends lost 4 bases and 6 bases, in that order; junction bases with no gene match: 11. The CDR3 consists of 16 residues. Germline V CDR1 and CDR2: SNHLY, FYNNEI. The DNA of the CDR3 is TGTGCCAGCAGTGGGGGACCGGGACAGGTGGGTCAGCCCCAGCATTTT. It is translated as CASSGGPGQVGQPQHF.

V gene TRBV7-9 combines with J gene TRBJ2-6; perhaps TRBD1 as D (5 bases). CDR3 size: 17 residues. Germline CDR1 is SEHNR and CDR2 is FQNEAQ (reference sequence). Deletions cut 3 bases from V and 0 bases from J, with 12 bases between. The CDR3 nucleotides are TGTGCCAGCAGCTTTACAGGCGGAAGCTCTGGGGCCAACGTCCTGACTTTC. Translated: CASSFTGGSSGANVLTF.

The rearrangement uses TRBV5-8 and TRBJ2-7, with 8 bases fitting TRBD1. This CDR3 region has 15 residues. Germline CDR1 and CDR2: SGHTS and YDEGEE. J was trimmed by 6 bases and V by 0 bases; bases with no gene match: 8. CDR3 loop: CASSLDGTGLSEQYF. Here the CDR3 DNA reads TGTGCCAGCAGCTTGGACGGGACAGGCCTTTCCGAGCAGTACTTC.

This sequence joins TRBV7-9 and TRBJ1-1, with unresolved D. Trimming took 8 bases from V and 2 from J, leaving 15 bases between them. Germline CDR1 reads SEHNR; CDR2 reads FQNEAQ (reference sequence). CDR3 length: 14 residues. The CDR3 sequence: CASFEGSGNTEAFF. As DNA, the CDR3 is TGTGCCAGCTTTGAGGGTAGTGGCAACACTGAAGCTTTCTTT.

This rearrangement joins TRBV6-6 to TRBJ2-3, with a possible D match to TRBD2 (7 bases). Trimming left V 2 bases short and J 0 bases short, with 12 bases between. The CDR3 extends over 16 amino acids. Germline CDR1 reads MNHNY; CDR2 reads SVGAGI (reference sequence). The CDR3 here is CASSYGAGASTDTQYF. In nucleotides, the CDR3 is TGTGCCAGCAGTTACGGGGCGGGGGCTAGCACAGATACGCAGTATTTT.

The chain uses TRBV5-1 and TRBJ2-7; 8 bases are a match to TRBD1. Germline loops: CDR1 SGHRS, CDR2 YFSETQ. The trim removed 5 bases at V and 1 base at J, leaving 11 bases unmatched. The CDR3 loop spans 16 amino acids. In DNA, the CDR3 is TGCGCCAGCAGTCGCGCCCGGGACAGGAATTCCTACGAGCAGTACTTC. Translation: CASSRARDRNSYEQYF.

The genes are TRBV4-1 and TRBJ2-1, with D perhaps TRBD1 (5 bases). The ends were cut back, 0 bases at V and 0 bases at J, with 9 bases in the middle. The CDR3 totals 16 residues. Per germline, CDR1 MGHRA and CDR2 YSYEKL. The CDR3 DNA reads as TGCGCCAGCAGCCAAGAAAGGGGAAGCTCCTACAATGAGCAGTTCTTC. This codes for CASSQERGSSYNEQFF.

V and J are TRBV7-8 and TRBJ2-1; no firm D call. Germline V gives CDR1 SGHVS, CDR2 FQNEAQ. Trimming removed 5 bases at V and 0 bases at J, with 14 bases between. There are 16 residues in the CDR3. CDR3 DNA sequence: TGTGCCAGCAGCCCCAGGCGTCCAAACTCCTACAATGAGCAGTTCTTC. The encoded protein is CASSPRRPNSYNEQFF.

This chain connects TRBV19 to TRBJ1-6; 12 nucleotides match TRBD1. Trimming removed 5 bases from V and 5 bases from J; junction bases left unmatched: 4. The V gene's germline CDR1 is LNHDA and CDR2 SQIVND (reference sequence). The CDR3 is made up of 16 amino acids. CDR3 sequence reads: CASSVGQGANNSPLHF. As DNA, the CDR3 is TGTGCCAGTAGTGTGGGACAGGGGGCGAATAATTCACCCCTCCACTTT.

The V and J genes are TRBV15 and TRBJ2-7; D perhaps matches TRBD1 (6 bases). Germline V gene sequence: CDR1 LNHNV, CDR2 YYDKDF (reference sequence). The CDR3 consists of 14 residues. V lost 1 base, J lost 1 base, and 8 bases lay in between. The DNA of the CDR3 is TGTGCCACCAGCAGAGCCAGGGGTTCCTACGAGCAGTACTTC. This translates into CATSRARGSYEQYF. Drawing the rest from reference TRBV15 and TRBJ2-7, the complete variable domain is DAMVIQNPRYQVTQFGKPVTLSCSQTLNHNVMYWYQQKSSQAPKLLFHYYDKDFNNEADTPDNFQSRRPNTSFCFLDIRSPGLGDTAMYLCATSRARGSYEQYFGPGTRLTVT.

The CDR3 nucleotides read TGTGCCTGGAGTGTACAGGGCAGAAGTTACTACGAGCAGTACTTC. Encoded protein: CAWSVQGRSYYEQYF. The V and J genes are TRBV30 and TRBJ2-7; a weak D match, TRBD1 (6 bases). V shed 0 bases and J shed 3 bases, with 15 bases lying between them. CDR3 length equals 15 residues. Germline CDR1 is GTSNPN and CDR2 is SVGIG (reference sequence).

The J gene is TRBJ2-7, the V gene TRBV5-1, with 7 bases lining up with TRBD2. Per the germline V gene, CDR1 is SGHRS and CDR2 is YFSETQ. CDR3 size: 14 residues. V lost 4 bases to trimming and J lost 4 bases; unmatched junction nucleotides: 8. The CDR3 protein is CASSPGREPYEQYF. DNA of the CDR3: TGCGCCAGCAGCCCAGGGCGGGAGCCGTACGAGCAGTACTTC.

V usage is TRBV19 and J usage is TRBJ2-7, with 8 nucleotides matching TRBD1. With 1 base clipped from V and 7 bases from J, the junction kept 9 bases outside the gene matches. Germline CDR1 reads LNHDA; CDR2 reads SQIVND (reference sequence). This CDR3 is 15 amino acids long. Here the CDR3 DNA reads TGTGCCAGTAGTATAGCCCAATTACAGGGGGAAGAGCAGTACTTC. As protein: CASSIAQLQGEEQYF.

CDR3 in amino acids: CASSRGLAGFSYNEQFF. The CDR3 DNA follows: TGTGCCAGCAGCAGAGGACTAGCGGGTTTCTCCTACAATGAGCAGTTCTTC. J is TRBJ2-1 and V is TRBV7-9; 11 bases agree with TRBD2. Trimming cost V 5 bases and J 0 bases; bases outside gene matches: 6. The CDR3 length is 17 residues. Germline CDR1 reads SEHNR; CDR2 reads FQNEAQ (reference sequence).

CDR3 residues: CASLNFNTGELFF. In nucleotides, the CDR3 is TGTGCCAGTTTAAACTTTAACACCGGGGAGCTGTTTTTT. The chain links TRBV28 to TRBJ2-2; D call uncertain. Trimming pared 9 bases from V and 2 bases from J, leaving 10 bases between. The CDR3 is made up of 13 amino acids. Germline loops: CDR1 MDHEN, CDR2 SYDVKM.

This clone was detected only once. The rearrangement links TRBV30 to TRBJ2-1; 7 nucleotides match TRBD2. Trimming at V came to 7 bases and at J to 0 bases, leaving 6 bases not matched to a gene. The CDR3 length is 14 residues. Germline CDR1 is GTSNPN and CDR2 is SVGIG (reference sequence). This CDR3 is CASDSSGSYNEQFF. CDR3 in DNA: TGTGCCTCGGATTCTAGCGGCTCCTACAATGAGCAGTTCTTC. The whole variable domain, remainder taken from reference TRBV30 and TRBJ2-1, is SQTIHQWPATLVQPVGSPLSLECTVEGTSNPNLYWYRQAAGRGLQLLFYSVGIGQISSEVPQNLSASRPQDRQFILSSKKLLLSDSGFYLCASDSSGSYNEQFFGPGTRLTVL.

The J gene is TRBJ2-2, the V gene TRBV28, with D tentatively TRBD1 (6 bases). The germline CDR1 and CDR2 sequences are MDHEN and SYDVKM. Trimming removed 6 bases from V and 2 bases from J, with 28 bases in between. This CDR3 contains 20 residues. The CDR3 sequence: CASSPYNPRPRQANTGELFF. The CDR3 DNA reads as TGTGCCAGCAGCCCTTATAATCCCCGGCCCCGACAGGCCAACACCGGGGAGCTGTTTTTT.

The chain employs TRBV7-9 and TRBJ1-2; D is perhaps TRBD1 (6 bases). Trimming pared 4 bases from V and 0 bases from J, leaving 12 bases between. CDR1 is SEHNR and CDR2 is FQNEAQ in the germline V gene (reference sequence). The CDR3 consists of 15 residues. Here the CDR3 reads CASSSNRDSNYGYTF. DNA of the CDR3: TGTGCCAGCAGCTCAAACAGGGATTCTAACTATGGCTACACCTTC.

This rearrangement joins TRBV27 to TRBJ2-7; D possibly corresponds to TRBD2 (5 bases). The CDR3 length is 13 residues. Trimming left V 6 bases short and J 9 bases short, with 18 bases between. Germline-derived CDR1 and CDR2 are MNHEY and SMNVEV (reference sequence). The CDR3 DNA follows: TGTGCCAGCAGCCCCCTCATGGACTTCAGGCAGTACTTC. Protein sequence: CASSPLMDFRQYF.

This chain uses TRBV14 with TRBJ2-2; the match to TRBD2 covers 9 bases. The CDR3 sequence is 15 residues long. Looked up from germline, CDR1 is SGHDN and CDR2 is FVKESK. J gave up 3 bases and V 3 bases, and 2 bases lay outside the gene matches. The CDR3 DNA sequence: TGTGCCAGCAGCCACGGGACTAGCCACACCGGGGAGCTGTTTTTT. It encodes CASSHGTSHTGELFF.

The gene calls are TRBV2 and TRBJ2-2, with TRBD2 as a possible D gene (5 bases). The germline gives CDR1 SNHLY, CDR2 FYNNEI. This CDR3 has 13 amino acids. V lost 2 bases and J 7 bases, leaving 8 bases between the germline ends. The CDR3 spells CASSERGLGELFF. For the CDR3, the DNA is TGTGCCAGCAGTGAACGAGGGCTCGGGGAGCTGTTTTTT. Drawing the rest from reference TRBV2 and TRBJ2-2, the complete variable domain is EPEVTQTPSHQVTQMGQEVILRCVPISNHLYFYWYRQILGQKVEFLVSFYNNEISEKSEIFDDQFSVERPDGSNFTLKIRSTKLEDSAMYFCASSERGLGELFFGEGSRLTVL.